Below, 20 T cell receptor beta chains from the same sample are listed, as sequenced in a study of response to subunit inactivated influenza vaccine. TCRdb analysed the RT-PCR reads with MiXCR anew, one entry per CDR3 protein. The sample carries around 710,000 distinct CDR3 sequences, approximately 15% recorded once. The specimen was PBMCs from blood, collected roughly 15 days before vaccination. The receptors were gathered from a man in his fifties who received an inactivated influenza vaccine.

This clonotype appeared a few times. The V call is TRBV3-1, the J call TRBJ2-7, with TRBD1 identical over 10 bases. Germline CDR1 LGHDT, CDR2 YNNKEL (reference sequence). The CDR3 runs to 14 residues. V lost 5 bases and J lost 4; bases outside the gene matches: 5. The CDR3 region is CASSYDRGLYEQYF. CDR3 in DNA: TGTGCCAGCAGCTACGACAGGGGGCTATACGAGCAGTACTTC.

In this sample, this clonotype turned up once. This sequence joins TRBV20-1 and TRBJ1-4, with D possibly TRBD1 on 6 matching bases. CDR3 length equals 15 residues. Between the trimmed V and J ends, which lost 4 bases and 7 bases, there was a span of 19 bases. Germline V CDR1 and CDR2: DFQATT, SNEGSKA (reference sequence). CDR3 DNA sequence: TGCAGTGCTATCATTCCCGGGACACTTTCTGAAAAACTGTTTTTT. This gives the protein CSAIIPGTLSEKLFF.

This rearrangement joins TRBV20-1 to TRBJ2-5; no definite D call. The CDR3 is 11 amino acids. V was clipped by 3 bases and J by 3 bases, with 5 bases between them. CDR1 DFQATT and CDR2 SNEGSKA come from the germline V gene (reference sequence). CDR3 in DNA: TGCAGTGCTAGCGCGGAAGAGACCCAGTACTTC. This gives the protein CSASAEETQYF.

This clonotype was recorded many times. The chain has TRBV3-1 and TRBJ1-2; maybe TRBD1 (5 bases). Germline assignment: CDR1 LGHDT and CDR2 YNNKEL (reference sequence). V was cut by 4 bases and J by 12 bases, with 24 bases left in between. The CDR3 contains 15 residues. The CDR3 nucleotides are TGTGCCAGCAGCCTAAACCCCGGGGGGGGAACTGTGGACACCTTC. Amino acid sequence: CASSLNPGGGTVDTF.

The J gene is TRBJ2-1, the V gene TRBV20-1, with 9 bases fitting TRBD2. The germline V gene encodes CDR1 DFQATT and CDR2 SNEGSKA (reference sequence). This CDR3 is 14 amino acids long. The V and J ends lost 6 bases and 7 bases, in that order; junction bases with no gene match: 10. The CDR3 here is CSAPPGLAGNEQFF. DNA of the CDR3: TGCAGTGCGCCTCCGGGACTAGCAGGTAATGAGCAGTTCTTC.

The sample holds many counts of this clonotype. The chain recombines TRBV5-1 with TRBJ2-1, with 7 bases aligning to TRBD2. Per germline, CDR1 SGHRS and CDR2 YFSETQ. The trim removed 0 bases at V and 0 bases at J, leaving 3 bases unmatched. This CDR3 has 16 amino acids. CDR3 residues: CASSLGGSSSYNEQFF. The CDR3 DNA follows: TGCGCCAGCAGCTTGGGCGGGAGTAGCTCCTACAATGAGCAGTTCTTC.

This clonotype was counted a few times. The chain employs TRBV28 and TRBJ1-6, with 9 bases aligning to TRBD1. This CDR3 comprises 15 residues. CDR1 and CDR2 (germline): MDHEN, SYDVKM. Losses at the gene ends were 3 bases for V and 7 bases for J; bases not matched to a gene: 4. The CDR3 is CASSFLDRGNSPLHF. DNA for the CDR3: TGTGCCAGCAGTTTCCTCGACAGGGGGAATTCACCCCTCCACTTT.

The V gene is TRBV29-1, the J gene TRBJ2-7, with a possible D match to TRBD1 (6 bases). CDR1 is SQVTM and CDR2 is ANQGSEA in the germline V gene. Deletions cut 0 bases from V and 3 bases from J, with 9 bases between. This CDR3 comprises 13 residues. The CDR3 DNA reads TGCAGCGTTGAAGACGGGACAAACTACGAGCAGTACTTC. Protein product: CSVEDGTNYEQYF.

This clonotype was detected a few times. The chain recombines TRBV29-1 with TRBJ2-4, with 8 bases that match TRBD1. Germline CDR1 reads SQVTM; CDR2 reads ANQGSEA. The length of the CDR3 is 14 residues. The ends lost 4 bases at V and 1 base at J; junction bases unmatched: 3. This chain's CDR3 is CSVGWTGAKNIQYF. Here the CDR3 DNA reads TGCAGCGTTGGGTGGACAGGGGCCAAAAACATTCAGTACTTC.

This clonotype has more than one count but fewer than ten. The chain joins TRBV5-1 to TRBJ2-3; 9 bases map to TRBD1. V shed 5 bases, J shed 5 bases, and the junction held 33 bases outside the gene matches. CDR1 and CDR2 from the germline V gene are SGHRS and YFSETQ. This CDR3 region has 23 residues. In nucleotides, the CDR3 is TGCGCCAGCAGTTTTCGGGCCGGGACAGGGAGGCCGTCCAGCGTCCCGACCCGAGATACGCAGTATTTT. Translated, it gives CASSFRAGTGRPSSVPTRDTQYF. The variable domain in full, with the rest retrieved from reference TRBV5-1 and TRBJ2-3, is KAGVTQTPRYLIKTRGQQVTLSCSPISGHRSVSWYQQTPGQGLQFLFEYFSETQRNKGNFPGRFSGRQFSNSRSEMNVSTLELGDSALYLCASSFRAGTGRPSSVPTRDTQYFGPGTRLTVL.

The sample holds a few counts of this clonotype. V is TRBV29-1 and J is TRBJ2-7; possibly TRBD1 for D (6 bases). The CDR3 is 20 residues long. V lost 6 bases and J 2 bases, leaving 35 bases between the germline ends. Germline V lookup: CDR1 SQVTM, CDR2 ANQGSEA. The chain's CDR3 is CSVIPVRDMGRSWATYEQYF. The CDR3 DNA reads as TGCAGCGTCATCCCGGTCCGGGACATGGGTCGGTCGTGGGCGACCTACGAGCAGTACTTC.

The chain couples TRBV20-1 to TRBJ1-1; the D gene is possibly TRBD1 (5 bases). The V gene lost 0 bases and the J gene lost 6 bases, with 14 bases spanning the gap. The CDR3 is made up of 14 amino acids. The germline V gene has CDR1 DFQATT and CDR2 SNEGSKA (reference sequence). The CDR3: CSARDPRRDSEAFF. The CDR3 DNA reads as TGCAGTGCTAGAGATCCGAGGAGGGACTCTGAAGCTTTCTTT.

This clonotype showed up just a few times. The CDR3 end shows no conserved phenylalanine or tryptophan, and so a read error is likely. The chain uses TRBV15 and TRBJ2-3; D gene unclear. Looked up from germline, CDR1 is LNHNV and CDR2 is YYDKDF (reference sequence). V was pared by 0 bases and J by 4 bases, with 5 bases between. The CDR3 runs 13 residues. The CDR3 reads CATSRDFPDTQYL. DNA for the CDR3: TGTGCCACCAGCAGAGATTTTCCAGATACGCAGTATTTG.

This chain links TRBV18 with TRBJ2-5, with D unclear. The germline V gene has CDR1 KGHSH and CDR2 LQKENI. The CDR3 runs 13 residues. V lost 4 bases and J 3 bases, leaving 9 bases between the germline ends. CDR3 in DNA: TGTGCCAGCTCACTAGGGTCGGAAGAGACCCAGTACTTC. Encoded protein: CASSLGSEETQYF.

This sequence joins TRBV24-1 and TRBJ2-1; no firm D call. Germline-derived CDR1 and CDR2 are KGHDR and SFDVKD. The CDR3 is 9 residues long. Trimming shortened V by 12 bases and J by 1 base, and 0 bases separated the two germline ends. This chain's CDR3 is CASYNEQFF. The CDR3 DNA reads as TGTGCCTCCTACAATGAGCAGTTCTTC.

This clonotype was detected only a few times. The rearrangement uses TRBV4-3 and TRBJ2-2; D tentatively reads TRBD1 or TRBD2 (5 bases each). CDR1 is LGHNA, CDR2 YSLEER, per germline. The length of the CDR3 is 17 residues. Trimming cost V 0 bases and J 1 base, with 12 bases left between them. CDR3 bases: TGCGCCAGCAGCCAAGATCTTGGGGGAGAGAACACCGGGGAGCTGTTTTTT. This translates into CASSQDLGGENTGELFF.

This chain connects TRBV29-1 to TRBJ1-2; D is ambiguous. V was cut by 6 bases and J by 2 bases, with 13 bases left in between. The length of the CDR3 is 13 residues. Germline V CDR1 and CDR2: SQVTM, ANQGSEA. The CDR3 coding sequence is TGCAGCGTCACTACGCGGGGAAACTATGGCTACACCTTC. Its translation: CSVTTRGNYGYTF. The full variable domain, completed using reference TRBV29-1 and TRBJ1-2, is SAVISQKPSRDICQRGTSLTIQCQVDSQVTMMFWYRQQPGQSLTLIATANQGSEATYESGFVIDKFPISRPNLTFSTLTVSNMSPEDSSIYLCSVTTRGNYGYTFGSGTRLTVV.

CDR3 amino acids: CASSSHGAGGYEQYF. In nucleotides, the CDR3 is TGCGCCAGCAGCTCCCACGGGGCGGGAGGCTACGAGCAGTACTTC. The V and J genes are TRBV5-1 and TRBJ2-7, with 8 bases aligning to TRBD2. Germline V gene data show CDR1 as SGHRS and CDR2 as YFSETQ. The V segment lost 3 bases and the J segment 3 bases; nucleotides outside the gene matches: 8. CDR3 length equals 15 residues.

This clonotype was detected only a few times. This chain links TRBV6-1 with TRBJ2-7; 9 bases are a match to TRBD1. Trimming cost V 4 bases and J 2 bases; bases outside gene matches: 9. The CDR3 covers 16 residues. Germline V gene sequence: CDR1 MNHNS, CDR2 SASEGT. CDR3 sequence (DNA): TGTGCCAGCAGTGCAACCGGGACAGGGAGGACCTACGAGCAGTACTTC. Its protein is CASSATGTGRTYEQYF.

This clonotype was observed a handful of times. The chain combines TRBV3-1 with TRBJ2-7; unclear D gene. The germline V gene has CDR1 LGHDT and CDR2 YNNKEL (reference sequence). CDR3 length: 14 amino acids. The ends were cut back, 0 bases at V and 3 bases at J, with 9 bases in the middle. CDR3 in amino acids: CASSQDRTIYEQYF. The CDR3 DNA reads as TGTGCCAGCAGCCAAGACCGCACTATCTACGAGCAGTACTTC.